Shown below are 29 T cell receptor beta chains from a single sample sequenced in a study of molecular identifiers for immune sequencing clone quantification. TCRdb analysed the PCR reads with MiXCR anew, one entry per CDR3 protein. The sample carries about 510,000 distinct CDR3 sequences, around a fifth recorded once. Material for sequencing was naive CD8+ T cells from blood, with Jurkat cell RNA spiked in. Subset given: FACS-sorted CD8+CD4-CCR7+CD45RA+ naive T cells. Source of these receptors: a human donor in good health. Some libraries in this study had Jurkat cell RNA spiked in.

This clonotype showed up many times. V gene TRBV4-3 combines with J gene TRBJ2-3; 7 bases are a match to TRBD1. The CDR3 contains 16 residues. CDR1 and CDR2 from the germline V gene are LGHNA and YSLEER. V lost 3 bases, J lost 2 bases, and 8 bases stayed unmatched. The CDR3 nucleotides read TGCGCCAGCAGCCAGCATGGGACAGCGATCACAGATACGCAGTATTTT. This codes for CASSQHGTAITDTQYF.

The CDR3 loop is CASSPYNGVGSGNTIYF. The CDR3 DNA follows: TGCGCCAGCAGCCCGTATAATGGGGTCGGCTCTGGAAACACCATATATTTT. The V gene is TRBV5-1, the J gene TRBJ1-3; no clear D gene. Trimming took off 4 bases at V and 0 bases at J, with 17 bases between the two ends. The CDR3 has 17 residues. The germline CDR1 and CDR2 sequences are SGHRS and YFSETQ.

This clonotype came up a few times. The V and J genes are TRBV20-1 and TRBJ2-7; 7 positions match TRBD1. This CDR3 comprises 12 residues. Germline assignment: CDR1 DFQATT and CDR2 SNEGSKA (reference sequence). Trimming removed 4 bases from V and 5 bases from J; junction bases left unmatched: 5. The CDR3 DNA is TGCAGTGCTACAGGGGGTATGAACGAGCAGTACTTC. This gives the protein CSATGGMNEQYF.

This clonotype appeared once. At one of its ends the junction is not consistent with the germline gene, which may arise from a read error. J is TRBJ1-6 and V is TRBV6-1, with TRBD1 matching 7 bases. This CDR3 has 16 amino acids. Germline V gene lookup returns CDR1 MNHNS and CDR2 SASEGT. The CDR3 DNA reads TGTGCCAGCAGTGCCTCGACAGGGCCCTATAATTCACCCCCCCACTTT. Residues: CASSASTGPYNSPPHF.

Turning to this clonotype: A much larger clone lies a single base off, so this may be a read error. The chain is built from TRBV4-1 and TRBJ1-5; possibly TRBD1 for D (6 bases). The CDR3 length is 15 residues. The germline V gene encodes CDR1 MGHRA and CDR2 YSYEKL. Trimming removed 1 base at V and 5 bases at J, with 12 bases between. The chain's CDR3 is CASSQVVQGDQPQHF. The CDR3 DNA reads TGCGCCAGCAGCCAAGTGGTACAGGGTGATCAGCCCCAGCATTTT.

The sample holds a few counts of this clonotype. CDR3 sequence: CASSQDRVDQPQHF. The CDR3 DNA sequence: TGTGCCAGCAGCCAAGACAGGGTTGATCAGCCCCAGCATTTT. J is TRBJ1-5 and V is TRBV6-2 or TRBV6-3, with TRBD1 matching over 7 bases. Germline CDR1 reads MNHEY; CDR2 reads SVGEGT. The CDR3 runs 14 residues. Trimming cost V 6 bases and J 5 bases; bases outside gene matches: 7.

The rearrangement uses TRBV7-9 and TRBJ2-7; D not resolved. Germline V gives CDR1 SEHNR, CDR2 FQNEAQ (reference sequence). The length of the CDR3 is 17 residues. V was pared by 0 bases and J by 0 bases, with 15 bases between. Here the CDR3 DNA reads TGTGCCAGCAGCTTAGCGCGGACCAACTTAGCCTCCTACGAGCAGTACTTC. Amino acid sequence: CASSLARTNLASYEQYF.

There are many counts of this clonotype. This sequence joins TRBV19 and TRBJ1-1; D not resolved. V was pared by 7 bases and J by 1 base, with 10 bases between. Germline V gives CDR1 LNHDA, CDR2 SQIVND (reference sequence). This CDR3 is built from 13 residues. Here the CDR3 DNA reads TGTGCCAGTAAACCACCCGGGAACACTGAAGCTTTCTTT. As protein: CASKPPGNTEAFF. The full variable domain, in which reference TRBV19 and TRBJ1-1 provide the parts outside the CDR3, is DGGITQSPKYLFRKEGQNVTLSCEQNLNHDAMYWYRQDPGQGLRLIYYSQIVNDFQKGDIAEGYSVSREKKESFPLTVTSAQKNPTAFYLCASKPPGNTEAFFGQGTRLTVV.

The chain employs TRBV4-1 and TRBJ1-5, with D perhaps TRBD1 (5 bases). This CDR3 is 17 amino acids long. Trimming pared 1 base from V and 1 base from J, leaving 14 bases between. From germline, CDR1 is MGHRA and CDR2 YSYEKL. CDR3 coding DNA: TGCGCCAGCAGCCAAGTTCTGGGGGGATGGAGCAATCAGCCCCAGCATTTT. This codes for CASSQVLGGWSNQPQHF.

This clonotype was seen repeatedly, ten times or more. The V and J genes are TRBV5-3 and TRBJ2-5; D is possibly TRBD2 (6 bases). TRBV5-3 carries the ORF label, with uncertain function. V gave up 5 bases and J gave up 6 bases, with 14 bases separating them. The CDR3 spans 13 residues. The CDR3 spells CARRSGLRKTQYF. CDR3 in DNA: TGTGCCAGAAGATCGGGACTGCGGAAGACCCAGTACTTC.

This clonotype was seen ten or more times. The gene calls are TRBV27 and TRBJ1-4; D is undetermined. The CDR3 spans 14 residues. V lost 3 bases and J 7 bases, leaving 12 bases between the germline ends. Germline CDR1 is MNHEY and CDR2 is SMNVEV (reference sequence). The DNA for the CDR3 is TGTGCCAGCAGTTTGGGGAGGATGGGTGAAAAACTGTTTTTT. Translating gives CASSLGRMGEKLFF.

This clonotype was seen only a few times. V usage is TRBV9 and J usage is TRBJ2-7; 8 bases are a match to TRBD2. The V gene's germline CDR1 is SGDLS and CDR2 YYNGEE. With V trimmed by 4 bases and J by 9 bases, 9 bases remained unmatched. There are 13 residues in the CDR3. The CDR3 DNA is TGTGCCAGCAGCCTAGGGGGAGCGGGAGTGCAGTACTTC. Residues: CASSLGGAGVQYF.

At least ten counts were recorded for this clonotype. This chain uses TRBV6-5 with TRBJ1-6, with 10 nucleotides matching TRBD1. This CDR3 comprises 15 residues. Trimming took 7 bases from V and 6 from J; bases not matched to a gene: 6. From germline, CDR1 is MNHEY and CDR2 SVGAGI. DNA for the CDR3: TGTGCCAGCAAGATAGGGGACAGGGGTAATTCACCCCTCCACTTT. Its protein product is CASKIGDRGNSPLHF.

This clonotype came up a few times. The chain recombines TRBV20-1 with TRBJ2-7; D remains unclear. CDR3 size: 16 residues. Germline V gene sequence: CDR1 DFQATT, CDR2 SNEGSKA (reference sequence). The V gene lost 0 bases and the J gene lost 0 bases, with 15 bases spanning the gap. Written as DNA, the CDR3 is TGCAGTGCTAGAGATCTAGTCCTAGAATACTCCTACGAGCAGTACTTC. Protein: CSARDLVLEYSYEQYF.

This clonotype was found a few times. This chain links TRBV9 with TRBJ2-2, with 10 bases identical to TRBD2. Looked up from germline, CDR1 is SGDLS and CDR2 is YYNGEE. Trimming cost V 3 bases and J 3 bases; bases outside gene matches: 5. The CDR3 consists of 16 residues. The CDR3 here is CASSETSGTDTGELFF. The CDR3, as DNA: TGTGCCAGCAGCGAAACTAGCGGGACGGACACCGGGGAGCTGTTTTTT.

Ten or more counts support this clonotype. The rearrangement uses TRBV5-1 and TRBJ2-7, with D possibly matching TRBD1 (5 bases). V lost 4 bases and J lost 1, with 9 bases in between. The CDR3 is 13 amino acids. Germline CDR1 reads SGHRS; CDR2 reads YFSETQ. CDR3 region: CASSIQESYEQYF. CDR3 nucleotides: TGCGCCAGCAGCATACAGGAGTCCTACGAGCAGTACTTC.

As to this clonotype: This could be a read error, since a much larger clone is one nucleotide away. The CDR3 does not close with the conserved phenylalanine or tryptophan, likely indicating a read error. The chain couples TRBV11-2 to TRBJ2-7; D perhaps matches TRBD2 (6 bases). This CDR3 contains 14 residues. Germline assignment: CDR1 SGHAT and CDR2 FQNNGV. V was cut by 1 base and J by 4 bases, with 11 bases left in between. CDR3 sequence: CASSLASAGYEQYL. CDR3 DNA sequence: TGTGCCAGCAGCTTAGCATCGGCGGGGTACGAGCAGTACCTC.

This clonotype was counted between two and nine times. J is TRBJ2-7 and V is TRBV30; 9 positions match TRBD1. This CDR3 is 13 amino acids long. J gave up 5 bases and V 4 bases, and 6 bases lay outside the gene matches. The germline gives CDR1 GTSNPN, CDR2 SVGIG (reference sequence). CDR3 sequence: CAWTGTGSNEQYF. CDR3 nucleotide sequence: TGTGCCTGGACCGGGACAGGGTCGAACGAGCAGTACTTC.

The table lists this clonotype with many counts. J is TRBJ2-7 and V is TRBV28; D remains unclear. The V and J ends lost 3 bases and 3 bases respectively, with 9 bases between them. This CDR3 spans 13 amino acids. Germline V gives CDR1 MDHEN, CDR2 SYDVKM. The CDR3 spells CASSFVSYYEQYF. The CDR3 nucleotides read TGTGCCAGCAGTTTCGTCAGTTACTACGAGCAGTACTTC.

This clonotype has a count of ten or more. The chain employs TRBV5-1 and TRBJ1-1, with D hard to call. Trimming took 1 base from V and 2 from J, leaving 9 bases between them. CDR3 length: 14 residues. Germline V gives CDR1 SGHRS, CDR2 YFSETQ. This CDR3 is CASSLWQTNTEAFF. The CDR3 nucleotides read TGCGCCAGCAGCTTGTGGCAGACTAACACTGAAGCTTTCTTT.

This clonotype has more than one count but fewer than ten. The CDR3 protein is CSARSQRLAGYNEQFF. The CDR3, as DNA: TGCAGTGCTAGAAGCCAGAGACTAGCGGGGTACAATGAGCAGTTCTTC. J is TRBJ2-1 and V is TRBV20-1; 11 nucleotides align to TRBD2. Trimming took 2 bases from V and 4 from J; bases not matched to a gene: 7. The CDR3 is 16 amino acids. Germline CDR1 reads DFQATT; CDR2 reads SNEGSKA (reference sequence).

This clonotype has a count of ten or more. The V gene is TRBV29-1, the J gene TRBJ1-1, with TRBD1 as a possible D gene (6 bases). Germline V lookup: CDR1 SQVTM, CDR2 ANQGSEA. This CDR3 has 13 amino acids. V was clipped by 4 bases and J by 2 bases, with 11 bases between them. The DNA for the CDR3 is TGCAGCGTTGGGCAGGGGCTAAACACTGAAGCTTTCTTT. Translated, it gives CSVGQGLNTEAFF.

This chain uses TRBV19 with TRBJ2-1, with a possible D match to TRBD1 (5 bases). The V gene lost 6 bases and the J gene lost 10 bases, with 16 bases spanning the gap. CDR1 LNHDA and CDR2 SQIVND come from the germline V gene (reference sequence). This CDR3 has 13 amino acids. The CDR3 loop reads CASSPGAIREQFF. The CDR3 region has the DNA TGTGCCAGTAGCCCTGGGGCTATTAGGGAGCAGTTCTTC.

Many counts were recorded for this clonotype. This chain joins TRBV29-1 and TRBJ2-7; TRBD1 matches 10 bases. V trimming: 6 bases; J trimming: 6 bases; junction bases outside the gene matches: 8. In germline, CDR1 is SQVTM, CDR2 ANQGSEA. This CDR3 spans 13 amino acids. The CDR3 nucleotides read TGCAGCGTGCTCGGGACAGGGGCCCGCGAGCAGTACTTC. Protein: CSVLGTGAREQYF.

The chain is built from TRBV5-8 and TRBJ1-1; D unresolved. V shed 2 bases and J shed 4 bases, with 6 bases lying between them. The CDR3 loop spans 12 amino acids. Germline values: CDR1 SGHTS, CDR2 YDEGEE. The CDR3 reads CASSFIGTEAFF. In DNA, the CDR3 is TGTGCCAGCAGCTTTATTGGCACTGAAGCTTTCTTT.

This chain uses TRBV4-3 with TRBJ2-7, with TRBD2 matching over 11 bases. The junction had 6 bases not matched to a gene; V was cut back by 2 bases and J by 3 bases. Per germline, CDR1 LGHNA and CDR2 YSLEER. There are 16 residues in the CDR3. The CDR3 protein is CASSQQTSGVHYEQYF. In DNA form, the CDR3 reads TGCGCCAGCAGCCAACAGACTAGCGGGGTGCACTACGAGCAGTACTTC.

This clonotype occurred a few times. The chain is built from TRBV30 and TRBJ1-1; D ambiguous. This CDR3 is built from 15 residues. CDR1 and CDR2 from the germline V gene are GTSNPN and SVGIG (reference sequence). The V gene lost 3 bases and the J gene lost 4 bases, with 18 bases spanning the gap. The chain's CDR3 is CAWRRLLGFGTEAFF. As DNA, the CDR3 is TGTGCCTGGAGACGTCTATTAGGTTTTGGCACTGAAGCTTTCTTT. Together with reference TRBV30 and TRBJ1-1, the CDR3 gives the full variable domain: SQTIHQWPATLVQPVGSPLSLECTVEGTSNPNLYWYRQAAGRGLQLLFYSVGIGQISSEVPQNLSASRPQDRQFILSSKKLLLSDSGFYLCAWRRLLGFGTEAFFGQGTRLTVV.

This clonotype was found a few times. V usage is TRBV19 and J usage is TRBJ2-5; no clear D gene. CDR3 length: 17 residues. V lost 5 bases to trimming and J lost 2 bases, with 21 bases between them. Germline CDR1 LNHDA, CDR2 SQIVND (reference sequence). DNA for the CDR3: TGTGCCAGTAGTTCAGGAGTGGTTCCTAGTCAACAAGAGACCCAGTACTTC. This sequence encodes CASSSGVVPSQQETQYF.

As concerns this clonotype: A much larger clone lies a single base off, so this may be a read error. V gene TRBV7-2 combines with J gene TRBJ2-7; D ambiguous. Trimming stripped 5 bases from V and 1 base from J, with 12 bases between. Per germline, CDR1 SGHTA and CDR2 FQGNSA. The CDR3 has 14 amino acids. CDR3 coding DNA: TGTACCAGCAGCCGTTTCTCGCCATCCTACGAGCAGTACTTC. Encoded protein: CTSSRFSPSYEQYF.